The clone carrying this T cell receptor (beta chain) was observed a handful of times. No antigen is known for it. The data belong to a study of T-cell memory formation after mild COVID-19. General study results and limits: Cross-reactive memory apparently joined, as some responding clones appeared in pre-infection memory. Contracting clones from day 15 to 85 had balanced CD4/CD8; later expanders favoured CD4+.

In TCRdb, the 5' RACE reads were re-called with MiXCR into one record per CDR3 protein. The sample has approximately 570,000 distinct CDR3 sequences; around 17% are singletons. The CDR3 runs to 15 residues. The germline V gene has CDR1 MGHRA and CDR2 YSYEKL. Trimming removed 4 bases from V and 4 bases from J, with 16 bases in between. This receptor was identified in an adult woman who had mild COVID-19 (a few samples of this study predate the infection). Cell type and time point are not known. Sample: PBMCs or a T cell subset sorted from them (not recorded which). The rearrangement uses TRBV4-1 and TRBJ2-5; D is possibly TRBD1 (5 bases). The CDR3 region is CASSPEAGRGETQYF. The CDR3 DNA sequence: TGCGCCAGCAGCCCTGAGGCAGGGCGTGGAGAGACCCAGTACTTC.